This entry is about one T cell receptor beta chain. The antigen it recognizes is unknown. A commercial ELISA kit detecting HCMV-specific IgG in serum was used to determine HCMV serostatus. Peripheral blood mononuclear cells were isolated from blood by Ficoll density gradient centrifugation. This entry comes from a study of T cells expressing NK-cell markers (dated by TCRdb to the early 2020s). Background for the entire study: In sorted CD3+CD56+NKG2C+, CD3+CD56+NKG2C- and CD3+CD56-NKG2C+ T-cell subsets from about eight donors, TCR beta-chain repertoires were profiled. Most of the eight sequenced donors were HCMV-seropositive and one was HCMV-seronegative. All eight donors whose samples were sequenced were randomly selected healthy volunteers, three of them men and five women. The libraries were sequenced on Illumina HiSeq 2000/2500, MiSeq or NextSeq, producing 2 x 150 bp reads. The paper as a whole reports these results and caveats: In roughly 6 donors, the dominant CD3+CD56+NKG2C+ clonotypes ranked among the top 10 CD8+ clonotypes, making up 1.0-7.0% of CD8+ T cells. Those dominant clonotypes were again the most abundant among CD3+CD56-NKG2C+ cells in a few donors, at about 25-65%. Whether the expanded NKG2C-expressing T cell clones were specific for HCMV antigens remained unclear.

Looking up the germline V gene yields CDR1 SGHRS and CDR2 YFSETQ. The CDR3 numbers 12 residues from cysteine through phenylalanine. Only the protein sequence is given. The sequencer listed for this sample is Illumina HiSeq 2000. TCR beta cDNA libraries were made by 5'RACE template switching that added a universal primer site and unique molecular identifiers. Synthesis of cDNA was primed from the TCR beta constant segment and was followed by two consecutive PCR amplification steps. The original methods were these. MIGEC was used to demultiplex reads and group reads by UMI, and MiTCR was used to assemble and quantify clonotypes. To remove erroneous sequences, TCR cDNA sequences were retained only when supported by two or more reads. The tcR package was used for downstream repertoire analysis, with clonotypes matched between fractions based on CDR3 nucleotide sequence plus V segment. VDJmatch was used to annotate antigen specificity against VDJdb, with one amino acid substitution allowed in CDR3. TCRdb reprocessed the reads into one record per CDR3 protein sequence, lacking DNA. TCRdb, rather than the study authors, made the V and J calls. This sample's table lists a few hundred thousand distinct CDR3 sequences. Roughly 5.2% of the sample is taken by the ten largest.

Specimen: blood T cells: a sorted CD56 or NKG2C T cell subset, CD4+ or CD8+ T cells, or bulk PBMC T cells (not recorded which). In this chain, TRBV5-1 is recombined with TRBJ1-2. This clonotype originated in a man aged 18 to 69 in good health. The CDR3 region: CASSLLDYGYTF.